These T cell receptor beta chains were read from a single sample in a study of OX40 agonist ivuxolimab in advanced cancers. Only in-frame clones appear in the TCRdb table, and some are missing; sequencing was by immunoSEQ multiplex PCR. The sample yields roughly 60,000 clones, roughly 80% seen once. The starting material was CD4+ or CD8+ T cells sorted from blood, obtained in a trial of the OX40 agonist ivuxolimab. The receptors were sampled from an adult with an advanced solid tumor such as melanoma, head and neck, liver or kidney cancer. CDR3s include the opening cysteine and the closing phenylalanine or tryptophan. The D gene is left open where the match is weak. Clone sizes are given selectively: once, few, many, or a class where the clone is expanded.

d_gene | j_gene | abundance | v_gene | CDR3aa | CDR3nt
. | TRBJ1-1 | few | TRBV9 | CASSVGLVTVGTEAFF | TGTGCCAGCAGCGTAGGCCTGGTAACGGTTGGGACTGAAGCTTTCTTT
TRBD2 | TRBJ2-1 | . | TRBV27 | CASSLSTGLNYNEQFF | TGTGCCAGCAGTTTATCGACGGGACTAAACTACAATGAGCAGTTCTTC
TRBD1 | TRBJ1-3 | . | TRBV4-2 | CASSQDRNSGNTIYF | TGTGCCAGCAGCCAGGACAGGAACTCTGGAAACACCATATATTTT
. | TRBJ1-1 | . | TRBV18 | CASRPGSDTEAFF | TGTGCCAGCCGACCGGGGTCGGACACTGAAGCTTTCTTT
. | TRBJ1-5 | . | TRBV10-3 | CGAGHNQPQHF | TGTGGGGCAGGGCACAATCAGCCCCAGCATTTT
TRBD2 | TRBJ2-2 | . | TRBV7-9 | CASNPLAGGIGELFF | TGTGCCAGCAACCCCCTAGCGGGAGGAATCGGGGAGCTGTTTTTT
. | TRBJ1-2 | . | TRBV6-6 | CASRVMGVDYGYTF | TGTGCCAGCAGGGTGATGGGGGTGGACTATGGCTACACCTTC
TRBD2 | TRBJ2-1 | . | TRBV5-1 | CASSLSAGVANEQFF | TGCGCCAGCAGCTTGAGTGCGGGAGTTGCTAATGAGCAGTTCTTC
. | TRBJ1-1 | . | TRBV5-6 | CASSLREDGPEAFF | TGTGCCAGCAGCCTCCGCGAGGATGGCCCTGAAGCTTTCTTT
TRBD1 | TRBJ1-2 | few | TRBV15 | CATSNLGQVYGYTF | TGTGCCACCAGCAACCTGGGACAGGTCTATGGCTACACCTTC
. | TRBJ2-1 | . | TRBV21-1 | CASRPGLAGVVSYNEQFF | TGTGCCAGCAGGCCGGGACTAGCGGGAGTAGTATCCTACAATGAGCAGTTCTTC
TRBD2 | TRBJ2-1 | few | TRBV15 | CATAGGWYNEQFF | TGTGCCACGGCGGGAGGATGGTACAATGAGCAGTTCTTC
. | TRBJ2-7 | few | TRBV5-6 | CASSPGAGLLVVKQYF | TGTGCCAGCAGCCCGGGTGCGGGACTCCTCGTCGTCAAGCAGTACTTC
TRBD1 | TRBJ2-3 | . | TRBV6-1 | CASSVLGTGLTDTQYF | TGTGCCAGCAGTGTTCTGGGGACAGGGCTGACAGATACGCAGTATTTT
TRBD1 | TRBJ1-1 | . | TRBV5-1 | CASSFTTGGTEAFF | TGCGCCAGCAGCTTTACAACAGGGGGGACTGAAGCTTTCTTT
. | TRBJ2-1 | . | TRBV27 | CASSLRPGRQFF | TGTGCCAGCAGTTTACGACCAGGGAGGCAGTTCTTC
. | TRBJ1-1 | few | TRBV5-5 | CASSSRRGNTEAFF | TGTGCCAGCAGCTCCCGGAGGGGAAATACTGAAGCTTTCTTT
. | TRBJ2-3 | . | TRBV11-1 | CASSNRLTDTQYF | TGTGCCAGCAGCAACCGACTCACAGATACGCAGTATTTT
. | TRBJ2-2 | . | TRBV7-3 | CASSSPTAGPGELFF | TGTGCCAGCAGCTCCCCAACGGCAGGGCCCGGGGAGCTGTTTTTT
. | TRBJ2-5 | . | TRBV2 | CASSELGGETQYF | TGTGCCAGCAGTGAACTCGGGGGAGAGACCCAGTACTTC
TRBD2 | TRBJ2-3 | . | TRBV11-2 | CASSHRTSEGNTDTQYF | TGTGCCAGCAGCCATAGGACTAGCGAGGGAAACACAGATACGCAGTATTTT
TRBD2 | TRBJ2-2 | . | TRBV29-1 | CSGIAGGTGELFF | TGCAGCGGAATAGCGGGAGGTACCGGGGAGCTGTTTTTT
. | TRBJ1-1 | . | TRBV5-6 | CASSLAGTDEAFF | TGTGCCAGCAGCTTGGCCGGGACTGATGAAGCTTTCTTT
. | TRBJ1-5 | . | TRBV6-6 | CASRDPDQPQHF | TGTGCCAGCAGGGATCCAGATCAGCCCCAGCATTTT
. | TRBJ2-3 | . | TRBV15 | CATTDFSDTQYF | TGTGCCACCACAGACTTCTCCGATACGCAGTATTTT
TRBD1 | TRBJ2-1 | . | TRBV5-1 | CASSSAGTGSYNEQFF | TGCGCCAGCAGCAGTGCCGGGACAGGGTCCTACAATGAGCAGTTCTTC
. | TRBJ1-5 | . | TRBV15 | CATSRGSRGNQPQHF | TGTGCCACCAGCAGAGGGTCAAGGGGGAATCAGCCCCAGCATTTT
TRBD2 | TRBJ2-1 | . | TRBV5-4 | CASSLYGTSGYNEQFF | TGTGCCAGCAGCTTATACGGGACTAGCGGATACAATGAGCAGTTCTTC
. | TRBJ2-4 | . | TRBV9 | CASIRGAKNIQYF | TGTGCCAGCATTCGGGGAGCCAAAAACATTCAGTACTTC
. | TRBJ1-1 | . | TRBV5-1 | CASSRDPTQNTEAFF | TGCGCCAGCAGCCGAGACCCGACGCAGAACACTGAAGCTTTCTTT
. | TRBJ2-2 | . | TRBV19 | CASSFGPTPNTGELFF | TGTGCCAGTAGTTTCGGCCCGACCCCGAACACCGGGGAGCTGTTTTTT
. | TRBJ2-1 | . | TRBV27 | CASSLFLASTDEQFF | TGTGCCAGCAGTTTATTCCTGGCTAGCACCGATGAGCAGTTCTTC
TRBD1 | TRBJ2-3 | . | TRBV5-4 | CASTTTGGHSTDTQYF | TGTGCCAGCACCACTACAGGGGGCCATTCCACAGATACGCAGTATTTT
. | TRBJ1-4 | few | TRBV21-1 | CASSIALRQAGEKLFF | TGTGCCAGCAGCATCGCCCTTAGACAGGCTGGTGAAAAACTGTTTTTT
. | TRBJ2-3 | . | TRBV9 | CASSVLMGYTDTQYF | TGTGCCAGCAGCGTATTAATGGGGTATACAGATACGCAGTATTTT
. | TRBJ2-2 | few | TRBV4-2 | CASSQDNAGNTGELFF | TGTGCCAGCAGCCAAGATAACGCAGGGAACACCGGGGAGCTGTTTTTT
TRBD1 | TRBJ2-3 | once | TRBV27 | CASSLAWTGSTDTQYF | TGTGCCAGCAGTTTGGCGTGGACAGGCAGCACAGATACGCAGTATTTT
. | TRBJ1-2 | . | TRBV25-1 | CASSEGILYGYTF | TGTGCCAGCAGTGAAGGCATACTCTATGGCTACACCTTC
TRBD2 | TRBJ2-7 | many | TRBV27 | CASRWGGEQYF | TGTGCCAGCAGATGGGGGGGCGAGCAGTACTTC
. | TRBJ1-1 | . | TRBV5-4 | CASSSRTDSEAFF | TGTGCCAGCAGCTCTCGGACAGACTCTGAAGCTTTCTTT
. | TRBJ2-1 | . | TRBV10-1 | CASNPGTTSLPPNEQFF | TGCGCCAGCAATCCCGGGACAACTTCCCTTCCTCCCAATGAGCAGTTCTTC
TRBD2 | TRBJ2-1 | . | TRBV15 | CATLGLAGVRGWNEQFF | TGTGCCACCTTGGGACTAGCGGGAGTAAGGGGATGGAATGAGCAGTTCTTC